A single sample is the source of the 9 T cell receptor beta chains below, sequenced in a study of shared clonotypes between healthy human individuals. Method: immunoSEQ multiplex PCR; TCRdb's copy keeps in-frame clones and lacks some. The data hold around 700,000 clones, with around 73% observed a single time. The sequenced sample was memory CD4+ T cells sorted from blood. The subset: CD45RA-negative fraction. The receptors originated from a woman in her twenties or thirties in good health.

The V call is TRBV19, the J call TRBJ1-1; D gene uncertain. The germline V gene encodes CDR1 LNHDA and CDR2 SQIVND (reference sequence). This CDR3 has 14 residues. V lost 7 bases and J lost 1, with 13 bases in between. CDR3 amino acids: CASNRMWANTEAFF. CDR3 nucleotide sequence: TGTGCCAGTAACCGCATGTGGGCGAACACTGAAGCTTTCTTT. The complete variable domain, with remaining parts taken from reference TRBV19 and TRBJ1-1, reads DGGITQSPKYLFRKEGQNVTLSCEQNLNHDAMYWYRQDPGQGLRLIYYSQIVNDFQKGDIAEGYSVSREKKESFPLTVTSAQKNPTAFYLCASNRMWANTEAFFGQGTRLTVV.

Notes on this clone: The sample holds other DNA sequences that translate to the same CDR3. The chain has TRBV19 and TRBJ1-5, with D hard to call. The CDR3 spans 13 residues. Germline assignment: CDR1 LNHDA and CDR2 SQIVND (reference sequence). The germline V and J ends were trimmed by 4 bases and 4 bases, with 8 bases remaining between them. The CDR3 region has the DNA TGTGCCAGTAGTAGGATGGGGAATCAGCCCCAGCATTTT. Its translation is CASSRMGNQPQHF.

The chain links TRBV5-1 to TRBJ1-4, with 7 bases fitting TRBD1. With 0 bases clipped from V and 3 bases from J, the junction kept 5 bases outside the gene matches. Germline-derived CDR1 and CDR2 are SGHRS and YFSETQ. The CDR3 has 16 residues. In nucleotides, the CDR3 is TGCGCCAGCAGCTTGGGGGCAGGGGGTGCTAATGAAAAACTGTTTTTT. Protein: CASSLGAGGANEKLFF.

This clone was detected only once. The rearrangement joins TRBV14 to TRBJ2-6; TRBD1 is a possible D gene (6 bases). The ends were cut back, 0 bases at V and 0 bases at J, with 12 bases in the middle. CDR1 is SGHDN and CDR2 is FVKESK in the germline V gene. The CDR3 has 18 residues. The CDR3 DNA is TGTGCCAGCAGCCAAGAGGGGGCTTTATCCTCTGGGGCCAACGTCCTGACTTTC. It specifies CASSQEGALSSGANVLTF.

This clone was observed a single time. This chain uses TRBV18 with TRBJ1-1; 7 bases map to TRBD1. In germline, CDR1 is KGHSH, CDR2 LQKENI. The CDR3 is 15 amino acids. V lost 1 base and J lost 4; bases outside the gene matches: 6. For the CDR3, the DNA is TGTGCCAGCTCACCACAGGGGGCGCGCGGCACTGAAGCTTTCTTT. Translation gives CASSPQGARGTEAFF.

This clone was observed a few times. The genes are TRBV19 and TRBJ1-2, with D tentatively TRBD1 (5 bases). Germline-derived CDR1 and CDR2 are LNHDA and SQIVND (reference sequence). This CDR3 is built from 17 residues. Between the trimmed V and J ends, which lost 4 bases and 4 bases, there was a span of 22 bases. The CDR3 DNA sequence: TGTGCCAGTAGTAGACCGGGGTCAGCAGGGACCGTCTATGGCTACACCTTC. Translated, it gives CASSRPGSAGTVYGYTF.

The chain joins TRBV28 to TRBJ1-5; the D gene is possibly TRBD1 (5 bases). Germline assignment: CDR1 MDHEN and CDR2 SYDVKM. Trimming shortened V by 3 bases and J by 2 bases, and 8 bases separated the two germline ends. This CDR3 comprises 14 residues. CDR3 loop: CASSFFRGNQPQHF. The CDR3, as DNA: TGTGCCAGCAGTTTTTTCAGGGGCAATCAGCCCCAGCATTTT.

This chain uses TRBV29-1 with TRBJ2-1; 16 bases match TRBD2. The junction had 5 bases not matched to a gene; V was cut back by 3 bases and J by 0 bases. Germline CDR1 is SQVTM and CDR2 is ANQGSEA. The CDR3 sequence is 18 residues long. The CDR3 here is CSVDAGLAGGSSYNEQFF. The CDR3 DNA is TGCAGCGTTGATGCGGGACTAGCGGGAGGGAGCTCCTACAATGAGCAGTTCTTC.

This chain connects TRBV27 to TRBJ2-1; 9 bases agree with TRBD1. With V trimmed by 4 bases and J by 10 bases, 14 bases remained unmatched. Germline assignment: CDR1 MNHEY and CDR2 SMNVEV (reference sequence). This CDR3 spans 16 amino acids. The CDR3 DNA sequence: TGTGCCAGCAGTTCCCTAATACGGACAGGGGCAAGGGAGCAGTTCTTC. Translated, it gives CASSSLIRTGAREQFF.